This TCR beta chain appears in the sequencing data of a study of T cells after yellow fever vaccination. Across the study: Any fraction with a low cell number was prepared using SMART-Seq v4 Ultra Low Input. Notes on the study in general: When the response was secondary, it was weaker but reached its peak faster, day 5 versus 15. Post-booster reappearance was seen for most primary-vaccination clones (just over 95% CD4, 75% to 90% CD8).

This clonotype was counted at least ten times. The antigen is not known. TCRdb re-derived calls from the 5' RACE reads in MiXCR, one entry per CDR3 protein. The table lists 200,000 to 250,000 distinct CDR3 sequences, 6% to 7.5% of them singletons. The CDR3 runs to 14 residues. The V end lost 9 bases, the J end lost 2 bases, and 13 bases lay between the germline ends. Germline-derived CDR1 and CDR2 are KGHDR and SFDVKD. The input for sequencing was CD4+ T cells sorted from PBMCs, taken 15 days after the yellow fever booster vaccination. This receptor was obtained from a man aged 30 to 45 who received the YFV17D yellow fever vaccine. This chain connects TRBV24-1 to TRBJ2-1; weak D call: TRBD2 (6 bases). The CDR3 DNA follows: TGTGCCACCGCGGGGAGTACCACCTACAATGAGCAGTTCTTC. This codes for CATAGSTTYNEQFF.